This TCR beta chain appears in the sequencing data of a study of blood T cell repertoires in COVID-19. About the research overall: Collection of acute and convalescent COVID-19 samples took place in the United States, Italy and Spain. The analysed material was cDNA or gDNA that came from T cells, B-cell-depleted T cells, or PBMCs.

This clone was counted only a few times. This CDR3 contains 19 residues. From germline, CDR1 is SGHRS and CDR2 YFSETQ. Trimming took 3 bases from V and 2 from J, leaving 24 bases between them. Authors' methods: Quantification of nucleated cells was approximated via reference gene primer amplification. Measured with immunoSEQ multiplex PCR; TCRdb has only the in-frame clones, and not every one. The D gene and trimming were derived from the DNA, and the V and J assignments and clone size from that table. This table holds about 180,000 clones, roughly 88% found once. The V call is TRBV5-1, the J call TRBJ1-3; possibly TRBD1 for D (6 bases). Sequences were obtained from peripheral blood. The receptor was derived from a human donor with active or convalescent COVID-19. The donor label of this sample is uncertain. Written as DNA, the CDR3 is TGCGCCAGCAGCTCGACGGGAAGAAGGGACACTTCCCCTGGAAACACCATATATTTT. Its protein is CASSSTGRRDTSPGNTIYF.